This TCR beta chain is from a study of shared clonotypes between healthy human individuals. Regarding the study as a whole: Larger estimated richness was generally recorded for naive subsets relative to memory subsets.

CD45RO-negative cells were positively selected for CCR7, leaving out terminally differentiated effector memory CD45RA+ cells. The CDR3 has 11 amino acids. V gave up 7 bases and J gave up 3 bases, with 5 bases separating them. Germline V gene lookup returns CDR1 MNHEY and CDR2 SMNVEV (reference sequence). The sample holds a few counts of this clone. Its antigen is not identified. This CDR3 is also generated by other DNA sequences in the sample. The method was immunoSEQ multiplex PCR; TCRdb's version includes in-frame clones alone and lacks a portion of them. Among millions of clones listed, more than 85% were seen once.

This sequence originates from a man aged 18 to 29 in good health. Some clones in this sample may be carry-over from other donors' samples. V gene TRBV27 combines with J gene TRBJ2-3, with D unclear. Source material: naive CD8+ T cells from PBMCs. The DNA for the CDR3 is TGTGCCAGCACGAATACAGATACGCAGTATTTT. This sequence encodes CASTNTDTQYF.